A single sample is the source of the 15 T cell receptor beta chains below, sequenced in a study of breast tumors, draining lymph nodes, adjacent tissues. Each CDR3 protein is one row after TCRdb ran MiXCR on the multiplex PCR reads. The table lists some 65,000 distinct CDR3 sequences, less than 50% of them singletons, with almost 8.5% in the top ten. Sequencing was performed on breast tumor tissue. The receptors come from a female donor with breast cancer. Some clones in this sample may be carry-over from other donors' samples.

A remark on this clonotype: The DNA is left out, because the CDR3 cannot be placed on it with certainty; the CDR3 is given as TCRdb lists it. The chain couples TRBV6-1 to TRBJ2-1; the D call in the table, TRBD2, was not verified against the DNA. The germline gives CDR1 MNHNS, CDR2 SASEGT. The CDR3 is 24 residues long, ends included. The CDR3 spells CASSIYLCSVSGGPDHSSYNEQFF.

On this clonotype itself: Germline is not matched at one junction end, which may reflect a read error. V and J are TRBV2 and TRBJ2-7, with TRBD2 matching 13 bases. The germline V gene encodes CDR1 SNHLY and CDR2 FYNNEI. The CDR3 is 15 residues long. CDR3 sequence: CASSGLAGVTYEQYF. In nucleotides, the CDR3 is TGCGCCAGCTCCGGACTAGCGGGGGTTACCTACGAGCAGTACTTC.

This clonotype was recorded many times. The chain uses TRBV11-3 and TRBJ2-3; possible D gene TRBD2, 5 bases. Deletions cut 5 bases from V and 3 bases from J, with 27 bases between. There are 19 residues in the CDR3. The germline gives CDR1 SGHNT, CDR2 YENEEA. DNA of the CDR3: TGTGCCAGCAGCCAGCGACGGGATCCGAGAGGGAGCTTTACAGATACGCAGTATTTT. Amino acid sequence: CASSQRRDPRGSFTDTQYF.

Note on this clonotype: Mismatch with germline at one junction end may stem from a read error. J is TRBJ1-4 and V is TRBV24-1; tentatively, D is TRBD1 (5 bases). CDR1 and CDR2 (germline): KGHDR, SFDVKD. The CDR3 runs 15 residues. This chain's CDR3 is CTTSDPGTGGEKLFF. The CDR3 region has the DNA TGTACCACCAGTGACCCCGGGACCGGGGGTGAAAAACTGTTTTTT.

This clonotype was seen at least ten times. The V call is TRBV12-3 or TRBV12-4, the J call TRBJ2-4; TRBD1 or TRBD2 may be the D gene (5 bases each). This CDR3 is 17 amino acids long. The germline V and J ends were trimmed by 1 base and 0 bases, with 13 bases remaining between them. The DNA for the CDR3 is TGTGCCAGCAGTTTAGTGGGACCCCAGCTAGCCAAAAACATTCAGTACTTC. Translating it yields CASSLVGPQLAKNIQYF.

This clonotype was detected ten times or more. The rearrangement links TRBV18 to TRBJ1-6, with 7 bases matching TRBD1. The CDR3 loop spans 16 amino acids. The germline V gene encodes CDR1 KGHSH and CDR2 LQKENI. Unmatched junction bases numbered 13, after V lost 6 bases and J lost 8 bases. CDR3 loop: CASSLGVGQGDSPLHF. The CDR3, as DNA: TGTGCCAGCTCTCTAGGAGTTGGGCAGGGGGATTCACCCCTCCACTTT.

This clonotype was counted between two and nine times. One end of the junction varies from germline; a read error may be responsible. V usage is TRBV5-5 and J usage is TRBJ2-7; D gene uncertain. The CDR3 is 14 residues long. Per the germline V gene, CDR1 is SGHKS and CDR2 is YYEKEE (reference sequence). CDR3 bases: TGTGCCCGCAGCTTAGAACCATCCTCCTACGAGCAGTACTTC. It codes for CARSLEPSSYEQYF. The variable domain in full, with the rest retrieved from reference TRBV5-5 and TRBJ2-7, is DAGVTQSPTHLIKTRGQQVTLRCSPISGHKSVSWYQQVLGQGPQFIFQYYEKEERGRGNFPDRFSARQFPNYSSELNVNALLLGDSALYLCARSLEPSSYEQYFGPGTRLTVT.

This clonotype was observed a few times. A much bigger clone sits one base away, suggesting this may be a read error. This chain joins TRBV7-9 and TRBJ2-5; 8 positions agree with TRBD1. Germline V gene sequence: CDR1 SEHNR, CDR2 FQNEAQ (reference sequence). The CDR3 sequence is 15 residues long. The chain's CDR3 is CASTHLGDRGRAQHF. In DNA form, the CDR3 reads TGTGCCAGCACCCACCTCGGAGACAGGGGTAGGGCCCAGCACTTC. Full variable domain (missing parts from reference TRBV7-9 and TRBJ2-5): DTGVSQNPRHKITKRGQNVTFRCDPISEHNRLYWYRQTLGQGPEFLTYFQNEAQLEKSRLLSDRFSAERPKGSFSTLEIQRTEQGDSAMYLCASTHLGDRGRAQHFGPGTRLLVL.

Many counts were recorded for this clonotype. The V gene is TRBV12-3 or TRBV12-4, the J gene TRBJ2-3; 9 positions match TRBD1. The V gene end was trimmed by 4 bases and the J gene end by 3 bases; junction bases not matched to a gene: 8. CDR3 length: 16 residues. CDR3 nucleotide sequence: TGTGCCAGCAGTTCCAATACAGGGGGCTGGACAGATACGCAGTATTTT. This translates into CASSSNTGGWTDTQYF.

This clonotype was counted at least ten times. One junction end disagrees with the germline gene, perhaps due to a read error. The chain recombines TRBV7-7 with TRBJ2-5; the D gene is possibly TRBD1 (5 bases). Germline-derived CDR1 and CDR2 are SSHAT and FNYEAQ (reference sequence). CDR3 length: 14 residues. The CDR3 region has the DNA TGTGCTAGCAGCTTAGCTCAGGGTGCGGAGACCCAGTACTTC. Translating gives CASSLAQGAETQYF.

This clonotype was seen many times. One end of the junction fails to match germline, which may point to a read error. This rearrangement joins TRBV7-7 to TRBJ2-7, with TRBD1 as a possible D gene (5 bases). The germline V gene encodes CDR1 SSHAT and CDR2 FNYEAQ (reference sequence). This CDR3 has 16 amino acids. CDR3 DNA sequence: TGTGCTAGCAGTCATGTCCTTAGGGGCGAGGATGGAACGAAGTACTTC. It yields the protein CASSHVLRGEDGTKYF. Variable domain in full (rest from reference TRBV7-7 and TRBJ2-7): GAGVSQSPRYKVTKRGQDVTLRCDPISSHATLYWYQQALGQGPEFLTYFNYEAQPDKSGLPSDRFSAERPEGSISTLTIQRTEQRDSAMYRCASSHVLRGEDGTKYFGPGTRLTVT.

This clonotype showed up many times. CDR3 loop: CASSRDSGGWAFF. Written as DNA, the CDR3 is TGTGCCAGCAGCCGGGATAGCGGGGGTTGGGCTTTCTTT. This chain connects TRBV7-9 to TRBJ1-1; perhaps TRBD1 as D (5 bases). The CDR3 is 13 residues long. Germline V CDR1 and CDR2: SEHNR, FQNEAQ (reference sequence). V lost 5 bases and J lost 11, with 18 bases in between.

At least ten counts were recorded for this clonotype. The chain joins TRBV19 to TRBJ2-7; D perhaps matches TRBD1 (5 bases). Trimming pared 4 bases from V and 0 bases from J, leaving 13 bases between. This CDR3 spans 15 amino acids. Looked up from germline, CDR1 is LNHDA and CDR2 is SQIVND (reference sequence). The CDR3 loop reads CASSSVRADSYEQYF. The DNA of the CDR3 is TGTGCCAGTAGTAGTGTCAGGGCAGACTCCTACGAGCAGTACTTC.

Many counts were recorded for this clonotype. The junction and the germline gene differ at one end; a read error may be behind it. V gene TRBV5-6 combines with J gene TRBJ1-2; weak D call: TRBD1 (5 bases). Germline V gene data show CDR1 as SGHDT and CDR2 as YYEEEE. The CDR3 is 13 residues long. CDR3 nucleotide sequence: TGTGCCAGCAGCTTGGAGCAGACAGAGCGCTACGCCTTC. Translating it yields CASSLEQTERYAF.

As to this clonotype: One end of the junction fails to match germline, which may point to a read error. The chain links TRBV12-5 to TRBJ1-6; 7 bases align to TRBD2. The DNA end lines up better with TRBJ2-7; the J call may be wrong. Germline CDR1 LGHNT, CDR2 FRNRAP. The CDR3 consists of 12 residues. The DNA of the CDR3 is TGTGTTAGTGGTTTAGCGGGCTACGAGCAGTACTTC. Translation: CVSGLAGYEQYF.